A single sample gave rise to the 12 T cell receptor beta chains below, sequenced in a study of control samples from healthy donors and cancer patients. TCRdb's table, derived via immunoSEQ multiplex PCR, lists solely in-frame clones and lacks some. The top ten clones hold about 3% of a sample with around 100,000 clones, just under 95% of them seen once. The sequenced material came from blood. Receptor source: a human donor in good health. The donor label of this sample is uncertain.

The chain combines TRBV28 with TRBJ2-7; 16 bases line up with TRBD2. V lost 6 bases, J lost 9 bases, and 17 bases stayed unmatched. This CDR3 is 18 amino acids long. Germline V gene sequence: CDR1 MDHEN, CDR2 SYDVKM. DNA for the CDR3: TGTGCCAGCAGAGGTGCTCTCGGGACTAGCGGGGGGGCTACGGGGCAGTACGTC. Translating it yields CASRGALGTSGGATGQYV.

The chain links TRBV6-5 to TRBJ2-7; D perhaps matches TRBD1 (5 bases). In germline, CDR1 is MNHEY, CDR2 SVGAGI. This CDR3 has 12 amino acids. The V and J ends lost 4 bases and 4 bases respectively, with 8 bases between them. CDR3 sequence (DNA): TGTGCCAGCAGTTCCACAGGATACGAGCAGTACTTC. Its translation: CASSSTGYEQYF.

The genes are TRBV7-2 and TRBJ2-5, with 9 nucleotides matching TRBD2. The germline gives CDR1 SGHTA, CDR2 FQGNSA. There are 15 residues in the CDR3. V shed 5 bases and J 2 bases; nucleotides not matched to a gene: 6. The CDR3 loop reads CASSKPSGVQETQYF. In DNA form, the CDR3 reads TGTGCCAGCAGCAAGCCTAGCGGGGTACAAGAGACCCAGTACTTC. Together with reference TRBV7-2 and TRBJ2-5, the CDR3 gives the full variable domain: GAGVSQSPSNKVTEKGKDVELRCDPISGHTALYWYRQSLGQGLEFLIYFQGNSAPDKSGLPSDRFSAERTGGSVSTLTIQRTQQEDSAVYLCASSKPSGVQETQYFGPGTRLLVL.

This sequence joins TRBV10-3 and TRBJ1-2; weak D call: TRBD1 (5 bases). CDR1 is ENHRY, CDR2 SYGVKD, per germline. The CDR3 is 13 residues long. The V gene lost 2 bases and the J gene lost 8 bases, with 12 bases spanning the gap. CDR3 coding DNA: TGTGCCATCAGTGAGATAGGGGCGGGAGGCTACACCTTC. Translation: CAISEIGAGGYTF.

The rearrangement uses TRBV6-5 and TRBJ2-1; D remains unclear. Germline CDR1 is MNHEY and CDR2 is SVGAGI. The CDR3 contains 13 residues. Trimming shortened V by 5 bases and J by 8 bases, and 13 bases separated the two germline ends. The CDR3 sequence: CASSKPTRDEQFF. The CDR3 DNA is TGTGCCAGCAGTAAACCCACCCGAGATGAGCAGTTCTTC.

The J gene is TRBJ1-2, the V gene TRBV12-3 or TRBV12-4, with D unclear. Trimming removed 4 bases at V and 8 bases at J, with 14 bases between. The CDR3 sequence is 13 residues long. The CDR3 loop is CASSYGPRRGYTF. The CDR3 DNA follows: TGTGCCAGCAGTTACGGACCCCGACGGGGCTACACCTTC.

The chain is built from TRBV5-6 and TRBJ1-5; D remains ambiguous. The CDR3 extends over 14 amino acids. The V gene lost 2 bases and the J gene lost 1 base, with 7 bases spanning the gap. Germline V gene lookup returns CDR1 SGHDT and CDR2 YYEEEE. Written as DNA, the CDR3 is TGTGCCAGCAGCTTCGGACGGAGCAATCAGCCCCAGCATTTT. Residues: CASSFGRSNQPQHF. The complete variable domain, with remaining parts taken from reference TRBV5-6 and TRBJ1-5, reads DAGVTQSPTHLIKTRGQQVTLRCSPKSGHDTVSWYQQALGQGPQFIFQYYEEEERQRGNFPDRFSGHQFPNYSSELNVNALLLGDSALYLCASSFGRSNQPQHFGDGTRLSIL.

The V and J genes are TRBV29-1 and TRBJ1-3; TRBD1 is a possible D gene (6 bases). CDR3 size: 15 residues. Trimming shortened V by 3 bases and J by 3 bases, and 15 bases separated the two germline ends. Germline V CDR1 and CDR2: SQVTM, ANQGSEA. The CDR3 bases are TGCAGCGTTGAGAACAGGGTTAGGGGTGGAAACACCATATATTTT. This translates into CSVENRVRGGNTIYF.

V usage is TRBV28 and J usage is TRBJ1-1, with unresolved D. V was pared by 6 bases and J by 5 bases, with 10 bases between. Germline V lookup: CDR1 MDHEN, CDR2 SYDVKM. The CDR3 is 12 amino acids. This CDR3 is CASRLGRTEAFF. Written as DNA, the CDR3 is TGTGCCAGCAGACTCGGACGAACTGAAGCTTTCTTT.

The chain employs TRBV21-1 and TRBJ1-4; the DNA was not compared with TRBD1, the D call given in the table. TRBV21-1 is a recognized pseudogene. This CDR3 has 15 amino acids. CDR3 protein: CASSEDRGSSRKLFF. DNA for the CDR3: TGTGCCAGCAGCGAGGACAGGGGTAGTTCGCGGAAACTGTTTTTT.

The chain recombines TRBV5-1 with TRBJ2-1; 10 bases agree with TRBD1. The germline V gene encodes CDR1 SGHRS and CDR2 YFSETQ. J lost 8 bases, V lost 0 bases, and 5 bases had no gene match. The CDR3 spans 15 residues. This chain's CDR3 is CASSLGQGAMDEQFF. For the CDR3, the DNA is TGCGCCAGCAGCTTGGGACAGGGGGCTATGGATGAGCAGTTCTTC.

The chain carries TRBV18 and TRBJ2-3; tentative D call: TRBD1 (6 bases). Germline CDR1 reads KGHSH; CDR2 reads LQKENI. This CDR3 is built from 16 residues. The V gene lost 1 base and the J gene lost 3 bases, with 14 bases spanning the gap. In nucleotides, the CDR3 is TGTGCCAGCTCACCACAGTGGGGGCGCGTGACAGATACGCAGTATTTT. This encodes CASSPQWGRVTDTQYF.